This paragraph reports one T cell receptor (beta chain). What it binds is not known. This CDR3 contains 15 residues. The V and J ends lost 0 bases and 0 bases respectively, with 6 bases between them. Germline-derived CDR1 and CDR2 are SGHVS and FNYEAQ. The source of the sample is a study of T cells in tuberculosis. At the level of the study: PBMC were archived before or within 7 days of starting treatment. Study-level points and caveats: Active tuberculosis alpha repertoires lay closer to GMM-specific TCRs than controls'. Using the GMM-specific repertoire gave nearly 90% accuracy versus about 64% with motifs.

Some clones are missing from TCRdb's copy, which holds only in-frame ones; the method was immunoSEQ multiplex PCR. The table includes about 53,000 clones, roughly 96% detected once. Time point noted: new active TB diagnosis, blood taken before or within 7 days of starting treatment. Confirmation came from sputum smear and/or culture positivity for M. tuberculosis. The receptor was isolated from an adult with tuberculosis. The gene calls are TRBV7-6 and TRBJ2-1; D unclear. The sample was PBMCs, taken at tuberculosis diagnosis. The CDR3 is CASSLAVSSYNEQFF. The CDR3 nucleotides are TGTGCCAGCAGCTTAGCGGTGAGCTCCTACAATGAGCAGTTCTTC.